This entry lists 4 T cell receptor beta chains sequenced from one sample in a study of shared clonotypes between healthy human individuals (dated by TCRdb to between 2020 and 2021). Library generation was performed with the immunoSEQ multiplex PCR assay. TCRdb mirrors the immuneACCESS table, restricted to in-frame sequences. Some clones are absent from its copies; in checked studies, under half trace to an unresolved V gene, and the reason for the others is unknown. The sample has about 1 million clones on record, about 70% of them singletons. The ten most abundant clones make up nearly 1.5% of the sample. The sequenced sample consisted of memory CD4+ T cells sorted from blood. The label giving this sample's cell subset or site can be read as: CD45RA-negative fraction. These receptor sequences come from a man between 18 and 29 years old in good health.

CDR3 sequence (DNA): TGTGCCAGCAGTTCCAGGAACTACGAGCAGTACTTC. It specifies CASSSRNYEQYF. The chain uses TRBV6-6 and TRBJ2-7; no reliable D call. Germline V gives CDR1 MNHNY, CDR2 SVGAGI (reference sequence). The CDR3 sequence is 12 residues long. Trimming removed 4 bases at V and 3 bases at J, with 7 bases between.

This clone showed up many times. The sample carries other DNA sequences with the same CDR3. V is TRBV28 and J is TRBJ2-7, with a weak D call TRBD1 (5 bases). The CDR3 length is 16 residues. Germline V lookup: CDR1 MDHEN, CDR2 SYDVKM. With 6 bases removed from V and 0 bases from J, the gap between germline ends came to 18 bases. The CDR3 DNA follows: TGTGCCAGCAGGGGTAAAGGCAGGGTCTTCTCCTACGAGCAGTACTTC. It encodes CASRGKGRVFSYEQYF.

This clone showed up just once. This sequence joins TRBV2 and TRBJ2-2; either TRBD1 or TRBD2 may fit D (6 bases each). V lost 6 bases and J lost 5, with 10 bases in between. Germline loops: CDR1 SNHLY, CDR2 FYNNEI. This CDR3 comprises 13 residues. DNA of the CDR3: TGTGCCAGCAGGATAGGGGGGACCGGGGAGCTGTTTTTT. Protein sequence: CASRIGGTGELFF.

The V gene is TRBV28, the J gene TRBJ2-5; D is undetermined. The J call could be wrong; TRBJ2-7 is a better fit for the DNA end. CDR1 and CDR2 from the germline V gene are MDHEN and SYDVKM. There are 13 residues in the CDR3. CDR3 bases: TGTGCCACCCGGAGAAGTGGTCCCTACGAGCAGTACTTC. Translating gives CATRRSGPYEQYF.